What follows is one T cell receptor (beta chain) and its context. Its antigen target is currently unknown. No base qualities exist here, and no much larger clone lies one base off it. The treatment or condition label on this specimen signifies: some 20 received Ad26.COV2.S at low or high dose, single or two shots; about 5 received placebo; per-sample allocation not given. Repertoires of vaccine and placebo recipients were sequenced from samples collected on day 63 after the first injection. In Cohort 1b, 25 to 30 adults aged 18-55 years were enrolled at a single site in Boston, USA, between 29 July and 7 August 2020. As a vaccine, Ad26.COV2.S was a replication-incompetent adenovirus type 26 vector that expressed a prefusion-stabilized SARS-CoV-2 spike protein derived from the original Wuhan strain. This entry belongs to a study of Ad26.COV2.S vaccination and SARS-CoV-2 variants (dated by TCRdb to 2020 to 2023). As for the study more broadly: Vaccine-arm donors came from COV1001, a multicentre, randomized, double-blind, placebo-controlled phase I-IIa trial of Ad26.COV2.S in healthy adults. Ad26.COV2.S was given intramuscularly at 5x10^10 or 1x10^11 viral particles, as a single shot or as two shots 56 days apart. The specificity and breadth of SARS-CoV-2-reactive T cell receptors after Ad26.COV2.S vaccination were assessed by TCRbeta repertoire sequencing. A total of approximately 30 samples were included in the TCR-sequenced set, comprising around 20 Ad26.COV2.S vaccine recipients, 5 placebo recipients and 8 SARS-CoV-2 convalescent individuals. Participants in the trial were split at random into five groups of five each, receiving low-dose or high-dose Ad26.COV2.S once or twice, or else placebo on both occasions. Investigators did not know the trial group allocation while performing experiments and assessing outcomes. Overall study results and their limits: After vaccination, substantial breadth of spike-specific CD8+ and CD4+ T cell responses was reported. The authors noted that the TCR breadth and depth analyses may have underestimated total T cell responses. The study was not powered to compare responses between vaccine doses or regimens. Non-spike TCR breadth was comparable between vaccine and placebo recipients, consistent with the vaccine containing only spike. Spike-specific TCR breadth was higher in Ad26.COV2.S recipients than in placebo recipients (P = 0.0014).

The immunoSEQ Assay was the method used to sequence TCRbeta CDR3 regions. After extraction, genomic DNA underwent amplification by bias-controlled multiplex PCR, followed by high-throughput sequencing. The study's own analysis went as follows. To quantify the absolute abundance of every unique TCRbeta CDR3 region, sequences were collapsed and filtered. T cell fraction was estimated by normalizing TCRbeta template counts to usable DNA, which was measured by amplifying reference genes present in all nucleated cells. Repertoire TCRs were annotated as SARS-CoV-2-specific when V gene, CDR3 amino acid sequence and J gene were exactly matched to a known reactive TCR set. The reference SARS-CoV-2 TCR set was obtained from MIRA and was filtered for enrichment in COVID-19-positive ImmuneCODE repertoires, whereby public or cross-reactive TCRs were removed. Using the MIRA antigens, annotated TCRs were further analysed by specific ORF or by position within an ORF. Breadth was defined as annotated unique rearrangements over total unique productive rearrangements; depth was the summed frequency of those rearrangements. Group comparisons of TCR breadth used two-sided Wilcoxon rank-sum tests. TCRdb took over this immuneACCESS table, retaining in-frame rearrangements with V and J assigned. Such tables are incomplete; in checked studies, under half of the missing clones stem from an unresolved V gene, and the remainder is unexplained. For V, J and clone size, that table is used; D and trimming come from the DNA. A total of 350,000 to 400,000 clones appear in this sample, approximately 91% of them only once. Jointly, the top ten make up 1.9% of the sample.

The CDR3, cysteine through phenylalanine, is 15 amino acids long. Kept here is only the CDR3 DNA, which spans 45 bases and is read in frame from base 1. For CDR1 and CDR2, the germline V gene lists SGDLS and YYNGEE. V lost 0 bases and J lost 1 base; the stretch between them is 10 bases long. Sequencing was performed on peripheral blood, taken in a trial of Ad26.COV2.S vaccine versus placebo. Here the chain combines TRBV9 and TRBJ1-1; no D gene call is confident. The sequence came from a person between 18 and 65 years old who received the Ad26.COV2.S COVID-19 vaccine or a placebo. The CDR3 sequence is CASSVGAGRNTEAFF. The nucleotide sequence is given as TGTGCCAGCAGCGTAGGGGCAGGCCGGAACACTGAAGCTTTCTTT.